This record covers a single TCR beta chain. Its antigen is unknown. Per-nucleotide qualities are absent, and no much larger clonotype sits a single base away. The method was the immunoSEQ multiplex PCR assay. A mixture of 60 forward primers for TCR Vbeta segments and 13 reverse primers for TCR Jbeta segments was used in the multiplex PCR. A multiplex PCR assay on genomic DNA amplified the CDR3 region of rearranged TCR beta genes. The Illumina HiSeq System was used to sequence the amplified TCR beta libraries as 87-base-pair reads. The source study handled its data this way. Across the 500 to 700 repertoires, a later analysis counted roughly 84 million unique TCR beta chains, 9.5 million to 12 million of which were shared by at least two donors. To remove PCR and sequencing errors, raw reads were error-corrected and collapsed into unique sequences using a nearest-neighbor algorithm that merged closely related sequences. Alignment of CDR3 sequences to IMGT reference sequences was used to assign V, D and J gene segments. For a sequence to be retained, a match of at least six nucleotides was required to both a V gene segment and a J gene segment. Rearrangements were classified as productive when the CDR3 lacked stop codons and remained in frame with V and J, and all other rearrangements were classified as non-productive. Following IMGT convention, CDR3 was defined as the stretch from the second conserved V-encoded cysteine up to the conserved J-encoded phenylalanine. The earlier analysis of about 640 of the donors excluded any sequence lacking an unambiguous match to a single V gene segment. In an earlier analysis of almost 600 of the donors, a V segment was called functional when productive rearrangements were above 56.7%, and segregating when the standard deviation between donors exceeded 5%. A statistical classification framework was built to diagnose cytomegalovirus status from the catalog of TCR beta chain sequences. V and J gene assignment, in a later analysis, came from comparing TCR nucleotide sequences with IMGT/GENE-DB human TR gene sequences. In a later analysis, CDR3 sequences and most-parsimonious VDJ recombination scenarios were assigned using the TCRdist pipeline. In a later analysis, each TCR beta chain was defined by its CDR3 amino acid sequence together with its V-gene family, and reads lacking a unique V-gene family were excluded. In a later analysis, 450 to 600 highly shared, low-generation-probability nucleotide sequences were removed to address suspected cross-contamination and a sequencing artifact. A later analysis calculated a clonal expansion index for each public chain from normalized within-repertoire ranks of inferred template counts. In a later analysis, generation probabilities were computed using a VDJ recombination model fitted to out-of-frame rearrangements, and the results were checked against IGoR. Hypergeometric tests were used in a later analysis to score TCR-TCR, TCR-HLA and TCR-CMV co-occurrence, with a repertoire-size bias correction applied to the TCR pairs. A later analysis estimated false discovery rates by permuting HLA or CMV assignments 20 times. In a later analysis, co-occurring TCRs were grouped with DBSCAN, and TCRdist sequence similarity was added when clustering was performed within HLA-allele-positive subsets. Repertoires with fewer than 30,000 or more than 120,000 public chains were left out of co-occurrence clustering, as were four to six repertoires with anomalous nucleotide sharing. Sourced from immuneACCESS, this table was stored by TCRdb with only in-frame sequences that have V and J called. A share of the clones is absent; for the studies checked, an unresolved V gene accounts for under half, and the remainder has no known explanation. That table supplies the V and J calls and clone size; D and trimming were determined from the DNA. For this sample there are 150,000 or so clones; about 77% appear just once. The ten top clones hold 1.5% to 2% of the sample.

In total, roughly 710 healthy bone marrow donors made up the cohort. Cohort members were all nominally healthy when sampled, although unrecorded immune exposures were likely present. The donor was CMV seronegative and belonged to the group of over 350 seronegative cohort members. Each donor provided a peripheral blood sample, and peripheral blood mononuclear cells were used for TCR beta sequencing. The Qiagen DNeasy Blood Extraction Kit was used to extract genomic DNA from the blood cell samples. The source of the sample is a study of cytomegalovirus exposure and HLA in healthy donors (dated by TCRdb to about 2017). Some background on the complete study: In an earlier analysis of approximately 500 of the donors, 276 Gb of sequence data and 120 million or so unique TCR beta sequences from roughly 200 million T cells were reported. Approximately 310 gigabases of sequencing data and tens of millions of unique TCR sequences were included in an early release covering 500 to 750 HLA-typed donors. The genetic ancestry cluster associated with self-reported Caucasian donors included over 80% of the roughly 390 genotyped donors. The aim of the study was to test whether cataloging public T cell receptors could identify signatures of past pathogen exposure. The study profiled the T cell repertoires of 500 to 800 subjects by immunosequencing and related them to cytomegalovirus serostatus. Along with the roughly 670-subject first cohort, a separate validation cohort of around 120 different subjects was used. High-throughput TCR immunosequencing, statistical association of individual TCRs with disease status, and machine learning were combined to predict cytomegalovirus infection status. To study patterns of TCR occurrence, a later analysis re-analyzed previously published TCR beta repertoires from 700 or so donors and added high-resolution HLA genotyping. Rather than using new phenotypic data, the later analysis identified candidate immune exposures from TCR beta sequences and from how often those sequences occurred across donors. To decide whether each TCR beta V gene segment behaved as functional or pseudogenic, an earlier analysis of some 540 of the donors relied on high-throughput TCR beta sequencing. Donor age, sex, ethnicity and CMV serostatus were compiled alongside the repertoire data. Genome-wide SNP genotypes for about 60% of the roughly 700 donors were used in a later genetic analysis, which treated that subset as a discovery cohort. All discovery cohort repertoires had been generated using a single sequencing platform. Class I and class II HLA loci were covered by the typing at four-digit resolution. Typing coverage varied by locus: roughly 620-640 donors for A, B, C, DRB1 and DQB1; some 520 for DQA1; over 600 for DPA1; 450 to 480 for DPB1. About 5 DR-DQ haplotypes were handled as single units for association and clustering, since linkage in the cohort was strong. On average, roughly 240,000 unique TCR beta nucleotide sequences were sequenced per donor among fewer than 500 genotyped donors of the cohort, with around 19% of those sequences being non-productive.

The paper's findings and limits, for the study overall: For the cohort, immune exposure information was limited to CMV serostatus. An earlier analysis of approximately 600 of the donors showed that most TCR beta V segments appeared in productive rearrangements either about 87% or about 30% of the time, which broadly matched IMGT annotations. In a later analysis, the rate of TCR association differed among HLA loci, with DRB1 alleles having the most associated TCRs and HLA-C alleles having the fewest. The classifier was reported to diagnose cytomegalovirus status with high specificity and sensitivity in both the original cohort and the validation cohort. The study listed 150 to 200 TCR beta chains as associated with cytomegalovirus. According to a later analysis, most CMV-associated TCR beta chains appeared to be HLA-restricted, and the HLA associations seemed to be driven largely by CMV exposure. The sequencing pipeline was judged likely to have produced a cluster of highly shared sequence variants as a technical artifact. Sequencing depth was assumed to be roughly uniform across donors in the presence/absence analyses, though that assumption may not hold. The authors suggested that the approach could potentially be generalized to other disease states and immunological phenotypes. This cohort had only TCR beta chains sequenced, and the lack of alpha or paired-chain data limited which features could be detected. Because the 87-base-pair reads could not distinguish some IMGT-functional V segments, including TRBV6-2 and TRBV6-3, those segments were excluded. A further reported finding was that TCR beta sequences accurately predicted the HLA-A and HLA-B alleles for most subjects in the first cohort. In a later analysis, around 17,000 TCR beta sequences were associated with specific HLA alleles at a false discovery rate of 0.05. Compared with the 666-donor mean, donors in an Asian-associated ancestry cluster had fewer N-insertions in productive TCRs, according to a later genetic analysis. A few of the identified cytomegalovirus-associated TCR beta chains were confirmed in vitro to be specific for cytomegalovirus antigens. Linkage disequilibrium might explain the correlated functional status among segregating V segments, but an unknown experimental factor could not be excluded. Most TCR sequences were observed very rarely across donors, whereas some public TCRs were present in many individuals. According to a later analysis, parvovirus B19, influenza, CMV and Epstein-Barr virus appeared linked to several top co-occurrence clusters. Assigning TCR associations to individual alleles was difficult when HLA alleles, especially DR and DQ, strongly co-occurred. In a later genetic analysis, a missense DCLRE1C variant was associated with V-gene and J-gene trimming of TCR beta chains, and the association was replicated in an independent cohort. In a later analysis, HLA-associated TCR beta chains were found to be more clonally expanded and to have lower generation probabilities than equally common non-associated chains. Because HLA typing was unavailable for some donors at each locus, only the typed subset was used in association tests. Because counts were too low, roughly 18 rarely observed V segments, including chromosome 9 orphons, were left out of the earlier analysis of 500 to 650 of the donors.

CDR1 and CDR2 are drawn from the germline V gene: SNHLY, FYNNEI. Trimming accounts for 11 bases at V and 0 bases at J, while the number of junction bases matched to no gene is 10. The CDR3 holds 15 amino acids from the cysteine to the phenylalanine. The DNA shown is the 45-base CDR3, in frame from base 1. The sequence derives from a female donor in good health and CMV-seronegative. The V and J genes are TRBV2 and TRBJ2-7, with 10 bases aligning to TRBD1. Sequenced: PBMCs. The CDR3 reads CALYPGQGPSYEQYF. The DNA sequence is TGTGCCCTATACCCGGGACAGGGGCCCTCCTACGAGCAGTACTTC.